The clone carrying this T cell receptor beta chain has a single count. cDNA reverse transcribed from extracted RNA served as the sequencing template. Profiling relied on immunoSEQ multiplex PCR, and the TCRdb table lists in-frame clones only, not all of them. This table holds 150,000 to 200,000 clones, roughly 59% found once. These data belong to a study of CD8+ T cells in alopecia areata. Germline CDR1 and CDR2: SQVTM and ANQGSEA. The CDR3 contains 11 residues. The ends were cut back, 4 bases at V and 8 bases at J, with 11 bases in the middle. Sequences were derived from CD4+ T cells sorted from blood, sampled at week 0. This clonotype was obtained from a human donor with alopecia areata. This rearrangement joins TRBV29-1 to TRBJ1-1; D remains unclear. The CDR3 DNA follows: TGCAGCGTTGTTCCGGGGATCGAAGCTTTCTTT. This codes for CSVVPGIEAFF.